This T cell receptor (beta chain) was sequenced for a study of OX40 agonist ivuxolimab in advanced cancers. Study-wide findings and caveats: The specificity for antigen of the expanded peripheral T cells was not determined.

Comment on this clone: Its antigen is unknown.

The data were produced by immunoSEQ multiplex PCR, yet TCRdb's version contains in-frame clones alone and is incomplete. The sample has about 39,000 clones, 92% seen once; the top ten hold around 20%. Trimming removed 3 bases from V and 5 bases from J, with 9 bases in between. This CDR3 comprises 12 residues. The receptor was isolated from an adult with an advanced solid tumor such as melanoma, head and neck, liver or kidney cancer. The chain has TRBV5-3 and TRBJ2-7; no clear D. TRBV5-3 is placed among ORFs of uncertain function. The sequencing used CD4+ or CD8+ T cells sorted from blood, collected in a trial of the OX40 agonist ivuxolimab. CDR3 coding DNA: TGTGCCAGAAGCTGGGTCCAGGACGAGCAGTACTTC. Its protein product is CARSWVQDEQYF.